This T cell receptor beta chain was retrieved from a study of blood T cell repertoires in COVID-19. Looked up from germline, CDR1 is MNHNS and CDR2 is SASEGT. CDR3 length equals 14 residues. Deletions cut 1 base from V and 8 bases from J, with 14 bases between. The method was immunoSEQ multiplex PCR; TCRdb's version includes in-frame clones alone and lacks a portion of them. This sample has about 110,000 clones, with around 74% found just once. The sequence was collected from a woman between 65 and 79 years old with acute or convalescent COVID-19. The sample comprised peripheral blood. This chain uses TRBV6-1 with TRBJ1-2, with D possibly matching TRBD1 (5 bases). The DNA for the CDR3 is TGTGCCAGCAGTGAAGGGAGAAGGGGCGGCGGCTACACCTTC. It yields the protein CASSEGRRGGGYTF.